These 9 T cell receptor beta chains were sequenced from one sample in a study of blood T cells in healthy people across ages. Sample-barcoded 5' priming and a J-beta primer mix drove a second PCR of roughly 6 to 12 cycles. TCRdb re-called the 5' RACE reads with MiXCR, one entry per CDR3 protein. The data contain fewer than 800,000 distinct CDR3 sequences, about 52% of them singletons. Sequencing was carried out using blood. The receptor set was obtained from a woman aged 55-69 years in good health.

CDR3 DNA: TGTGCCAGCATCAGAGAGGGCCTCTATGGCTACACCTTC. This encodes CASIREGLYGYTF. This chain connects TRBV28 to TRBJ1-2; D is ambiguous. Trimming cost V 7 bases and J 4 bases, with 13 bases left between them. This CDR3 is built from 13 residues. Germline V gene data show CDR1 as MDHEN and CDR2 as SYDVKM.

Here the CDR3 reads CASRPGRRGEKLFF. The CDR3 coding sequence is TGCGCCAGCAGACCGGGACGAAGGGGTGAAAAACTGTTTTTT. The V call is TRBV4-1, the J call TRBJ1-4; D may be TRBD1 (5 bases). Germline loops: CDR1 MGHRA, CDR2 YSYEKL. Between the trimmed V and J ends, which lost 6 bases and 7 bases, there was a span of 15 bases. The CDR3 length is 14 residues.

This clonotype was counted a few times. The chain recombines TRBV12-3 or TRBV12-4 with TRBJ2-1; 7 nucleotides match TRBD2. The junction had 5 bases not matched to a gene; V was cut back by 1 base and J by 8 bases. The CDR3 sequence is 14 residues long. The CDR3 nucleotides are TGTGCCAGCAGTTTAGGGACTAGTTTGGATGAGCAGTTCTTC. It translates to CASSLGTSLDEQFF.

The chain links TRBV6-1 to TRBJ2-1; tentatively, D is TRBD1 (6 bases). V dropped 2 bases and J dropped 3 bases, with 17 bases sitting between them. Germline loops: CDR1 MNHNS, CDR2 SASEGT. The CDR3 runs 17 residues. CDR3 sequence reads: CASSEKDRGIYYNEQFF. DNA for the CDR3: TGTGCCAGCAGTGAAAAGGACAGAGGGATCTACTACAATGAGCAGTTCTTC.

J is TRBJ2-1 and V is TRBV7-9, with 10 bases fitting TRBD2. The CDR3 has 17 residues. The V gene end was trimmed by 5 bases and the J gene end by 3 bases; junction bases not matched to a gene: 10. The germline gives CDR1 SEHNR, CDR2 FQNEAQ (reference sequence). CDR3 coding DNA: TGTGCCAGCAGCCTAGGGGCTAGCGGGAGATTCTACAATGAGCAGTTCTTC. It specifies CASSLGASGRFYNEQFF.

There are a few counts of this clonotype. V is TRBV6-6 and J is TRBJ2-1; the D is unclear. Trimming left V 2 bases short and J 8 bases short, with 13 bases between. Germline V gene sequence: CDR1 MNHNY, CDR2 SVGAGI (reference sequence). This CDR3 is built from 14 residues. The CDR3 nucleotides are TGTGCCAGCAGTTACGGTTCATTAGCCGATGAGCAGTTCTTC. Translated: CASSYGSLADEQFF.

V is TRBV3-1 and J is TRBJ1-5; 9 bases map to TRBD1. Germline CDR1 is LGHDT and CDR2 is YNNKEL (reference sequence). This CDR3 contains 15 residues. J lost 6 bases, V lost 3 bases, and 6 bases had no gene match. Here the CDR3 reads CASSQGTGSSQPQHF. The CDR3 nucleotides read TGTGCCAGCAGCCAGGGGACAGGGTCATCTCAGCCCCAGCATTTT.

The chain carries TRBV5-1 and TRBJ2-2; a possible D gene is TRBD2 (5 bases). V was clipped by 3 bases and J by 0 bases, with 6 bases between them. This CDR3 is built from 14 residues. The germline V gene encodes CDR1 SGHRS and CDR2 YFSETQ. For the CDR3, the DNA is TGCGCCAGCAGCTGGGGAGCGAACACCGGGGAGCTGTTTTTT. This gives the protein CASSWGANTGELFF.

This clonotype is a singleton in its sample. The V call is TRBV20-1, the J call TRBJ2-7; D gene ambiguous. The last part of the DNA fits TRBJ2-5 better; the J call may be wrong. The germline V gene has CDR1 DFQATT and CDR2 SNEGSKA (reference sequence). The CDR3 runs to 12 residues. The CDR3 DNA reads as TGCAGTGCTAGAGATGCCCGCGAGACCCAGTACTTC. Translating it yields CSARDARETQYF.